These 19 T cell receptor beta chains were all obtained from the same sample, sequenced in a study of T cell responses to AZD1222 COVID-19 vaccine. The protocol was immunoSEQ multiplex PCR, while the TCRdb copy is restricted to in-frame clones and leaves out a portion. Among around 110,000 clones listed, 85% to 95% were seen once. Sample: peripheral blood, taken on day 0 of AZD1222 vaccination. The receptor set was obtained from an adult in good health.

The chain joins TRBV6-5 to TRBJ2-1, with 9 bases matching TRBD1. J was trimmed by 4 bases and V by 5 bases; bases with no gene match: 3. The CDR3 is 14 amino acids. Germline V gene data show CDR1 as MNHEY and CDR2 as SVGAGI. The CDR3 here is CASSPGQGYNEQFF. The CDR3 DNA follows: TGTGCCAGCAGTCCGGGACAGGGTTACAATGAGCAGTTCTTC.

The genes are TRBV11-3 and TRBJ2-3, with D unclear. Deletions cut 1 base from V and 0 bases from J, with 8 bases between. Germline V gene sequence: CDR1 SGHNT, CDR2 YENEEA. CDR3 size: 15 residues. CDR3: CASSLGGISTDTQYF. CDR3 nucleotides: TGTGCCAGCAGCTTAGGTGGGATTAGCACAGATACGCAGTATTTT.

The chain is built from TRBV19 and TRBJ2-7, with 13 bases identical to TRBD2. V was clipped by 5 bases and J by 1 base; unmatched bases: 8. The V gene's germline CDR1 is LNHDA and CDR2 SQIVND (reference sequence). The CDR3 is 17 amino acids. The CDR3 is CASSPGLAGVLSYEQYF. CDR3 nucleotide sequence: TGTGCCAGTAGTCCAGGACTAGCGGGAGTATTATCCTACGAGCAGTACTTC. Together with reference TRBV19 and TRBJ2-7, the CDR3 gives the full variable domain: DGGITQSPKYLFRKEGQNVTLSCEQNLNHDAMYWYRQDPGQGLRLIYYSQIVNDFQKGDIAEGYSVSREKKESFPLTVTSAQKNPTAFYLCASSPGLAGVLSYEQYFGPGTRLTVT.

The V gene is TRBV4-1, the J gene TRBJ2-2; D is unclear. The CDR3 has 12 amino acids. The germline V and J ends were trimmed by 6 bases and 2 bases, with 4 bases remaining between them. Looked up from germline, CDR1 is MGHRA and CDR2 is YSYEKL. In DNA form, the CDR3 reads TGCGCCAGCAGTGTAAACACCGGGGAGCTGTTTTTT. Translated, it gives CASSVNTGELFF.

The V call is TRBV25-1, the J call TRBJ1-2; 7 bases line up with TRBD1. Germline values: CDR1 MGHDK, CDR2 SYGVNS. The CDR3 contains 16 residues. Unmatched junction bases numbered 10, after V lost 2 bases and J lost 4 bases. The CDR3 DNA is TGTGCCAGCAGTGAAAAGACAGGGCGACCGAGCTATGGCTACACCTTC. It is translated as CASSEKTGRPSYGYTF.

The V and J genes are TRBV14 and TRBJ1-6; possibly TRBD1 for D (5 bases). Germline CDR1 is SGHDN and CDR2 is FVKESK. CDR3 length equals 16 residues. V lost 4 bases, J lost 9 bases, and 19 bases lay in between. This chain's CDR3 is CASSPWVGQGSSPLHF. For the CDR3, the DNA is TGTGCCAGCAGCCCCTGGGTGGGGCAGGGAAGTTCACCCCTCCACTTT.

The V and J genes are TRBV9 and TRBJ1-2; 12 positions agree with TRBD1. After removal of 2 bases from V and 5 bases from J, the junction contained 4 bases not matched to a gene. The CDR3 has 15 residues. The V gene's germline CDR1 is SGDLS and CDR2 YYNGEE. CDR3 sequence reads: CASSVGTGGTYGYTF. In DNA, the CDR3 is TGTGCCAGCAGCGTGGGGACAGGGGGCACATATGGCTACACCTTC.

The chain carries TRBV3-1 (or the pseudogene TRBV3-2) and TRBJ1-5; unclear D gene. V was pared by 2 bases and J by 7 bases, with 6 bases between. Germline V lookup: CDR1 LGHDT, CDR2 YNNKEL (reference sequence). The CDR3 contains 12 residues. The CDR3: CASSQPPQPQHF. CDR3 nucleotides: TGTGCCAGCAGCCAACCACCCCAGCCCCAGCATTTT.

The rearrangement uses TRBV3-1 (or the pseudogene TRBV3-2) and TRBJ2-4; D is perhaps TRBD1 (6 bases). Trimming cost V 3 bases and J 6 bases, with 12 bases left between them. Germline loops: CDR1 LGHDT, CDR2 YNNKEL (reference sequence). The CDR3 has 14 amino acids. The chain's CDR3 is CASSHQGRGNIQYF. DNA of the CDR3: TGTGCCAGCAGCCACCAGGGCAGGGGAAACATTCAGTACTTC.

This clone was found once. The V gene is TRBV7-8, the J gene TRBJ1-1, with 11 bases identical to TRBD1. CDR3 length: 17 residues. V was pared by 6 bases and J by 0 bases, with 9 bases of the junction left unmatched. CDR1 is SGHVS and CDR2 is FQNEAQ in the germline V gene. The DNA of the CDR3 is TGTGCCAGCAGGGCGGGGACAGGGGGAGGGATGAACACTGAAGCTTTCTTT. It specifies CASRAGTGGGMNTEAFF.

The chain joins TRBV5-6 to TRBJ1-1; no reliable D call. The CDR3 is 11 residues long. The germline V gene has CDR1 SGHDT and CDR2 YYEEEE. Trimming cost V 3 bases and J 3 bases, with 3 bases left between them. CDR3: CASSWDTEAFF. In nucleotides, the CDR3 is TGTGCCAGCAGCTGGGACACTGAAGCTTTCTTT.

The rearrangement uses TRBV20-1 and TRBJ1-2, with 7 bases identical to TRBD1. The CDR3 is made up of 15 amino acids. Germline V gives CDR1 DFQATT, CDR2 SNEGSKA (reference sequence). V was pared by 3 bases and J by 3 bases, with 10 bases of the junction left unmatched. The CDR3 nucleotides are TGCAGTGCTAGTTACGGACAGGTGGGGGACTATGGCTACACCTTC. Amino acids: CSASYGQVGDYGYTF.

The chain carries TRBV14 and TRBJ2-1, with D possibly matching TRBD2 (6 bases). The CDR3 length is 16 residues. V lost 4 bases to trimming and J lost 9 bases, with 22 bases between them. Germline CDR1 SGHDN, CDR2 FVKESK. CDR3 residues: CASSLRESGVRGEQFF. CDR3 nucleotide sequence: TGTGCCAGCAGCCTTCGGGAATCGGGGGTGAGGGGTGAGCAGTTCTTC. Full variable domain (remainder filled in from reference TRBV14 and TRBJ2-1): EAGVTQFPSHSVIEKGQTVTLRCDPISGHDNLYWYRRVMGKEIKFLLHFVKESKQDESGMPNNRFLAERTGGTYSTLKVQPAELEDSGVYFCASSLRESGVRGEQFFGPGTRLTVL.

This clone was found once. V is TRBV28 and J is TRBJ2-3; the match to TRBD2 covers 7 bases. The CDR3 covers 15 residues. Germline CDR1 MDHEN, CDR2 SYDVKM. Losses at the gene ends were 2 bases for V and 1 base for J; bases not matched to a gene: 3. Here the CDR3 DNA reads TGTGCCAGCAGTTTACAGCGGGGCCGCACAGATACGCAGTATTTT. Its translation is CASSLQRGRTDTQYF.

CDR3 amino acids: CASSQDRRASSYEQYF. The CDR3 nucleotides read TGTGCCAGCAGCCAAGATAGGCGGGCGAGCTCCTACGAGCAGTACTTC. The rearrangement uses TRBV3-1 (or the pseudogene TRBV3-2) and TRBJ2-7, with a possible D match to TRBD2 (5 bases). The CDR3 runs 16 residues. CDR1 and CDR2 from the germline V gene are LGHDT and YNNKEL (reference sequence). Trimming took off 0 bases at V and 0 bases at J, with 12 bases between the two ends.

The rearrangement links TRBV7-9 to TRBJ2-1; D may be TRBD1 or TRBD2 (5 bases each). Germline V gene lookup returns CDR1 SEHNR and CDR2 FQNEAQ (reference sequence). The CDR3 loop spans 12 amino acids. Trimming cost V 5 bases and J 10 bases, with 12 bases left between them. CDR3: CASSMVRDEQFF. The DNA of the CDR3 is TGTGCCAGCAGCATGGTGAGGGACGAGCAGTTCTTC.

The rearrangement joins TRBV2 to TRBJ2-7; perhaps TRBD2 as D (6 bases). V was cut by 5 bases and J by 7 bases, with 18 bases left in between. This CDR3 comprises 14 residues. CDR1 and CDR2 (germline): SNHLY, FYNNEI. CDR3 protein: CASSRVRASEEQYF. The DNA for the CDR3 is TGTGCCAGCAGTAGGGTTAGGGCTAGCGAAGAGCAGTACTTC.

The chain joins TRBV7-3 to TRBJ2-4, with a possible D match to TRBD2 (5 bases). V lost 3 bases, J lost 0 bases, and 12 bases lay in between. Per the germline V gene, CDR1 is SGHTA and CDR2 is FQGTGA. The CDR3 is 16 amino acids. CDR3 amino acids: CASSFRTGLAKNIQYF. DNA for the CDR3: TGTGCCAGCAGCTTTCGAACCGGACTAGCCAAAAACATTCAGTACTTC. The full variable domain, its missing parts supplied by reference TRBV7-3 and TRBJ2-4, is GAGVSQTPSNKVTEKGKYVELRCDPISGHTALYWYRQSLGQGPEFLIYFQGTGAADDSGLPNDRFFAVRPEGSVSTLKIQRTERGDSAVYLCASSFRTGLAKNIQYFGAGTRLSVL.

The chain recombines TRBV19 with TRBJ1-5, with a possible D match to TRBD1 (6 bases). Germline V CDR1 and CDR2: LNHDA, SQIVND (reference sequence). CDR3 length equals 14 residues. V lost 8 bases, J lost 0 bases, and 11 bases lay in between. The DNA of the CDR3 is TGTGCCAGTCAGGGGTATTATAGCAATCAGCCCCAGCATTTT. It codes for CASQGYYSNQPQHF.